What follows are 6 T cell receptor beta chains derived from one specimen sequenced in a study of blood T cells in healthy people across ages. A sample-barcoded 5' primer and a J-beta primer mix were used in a second PCR of about 6 to 11 cycles. One entry per CDR3 protein, called by TCRdb with MiXCR from the 5' RACE reads. The top ten clones hold approximately 17% of a sample with 850,000 to 1,300,000 distinct CDR3 sequences, 35% to 55% of them seen once. Sequencing was performed on blood. The receptor source for this set is a woman aged 55-69 years in good health.

In the case of this clonotype: Its ends do not fully match the called genes, so a read error is possible. The chain joins TRBV3-1 to TRBJ2-7; D gene ambiguous. Germline assignment: CDR1 LGHDT and CDR2 YNNKEL (reference sequence). This CDR3 has 12 amino acids. The CDR3 loop reads CAGSPSNYEQYF. Here the CDR3 DNA reads TGTGCCGGCAGCCCGTCCAACTACGAGCAGTACTTC.

The CDR3 DNA is TGTGCCATCAGTGAGTCGAGACCCAGCAGTACCAGCTCCTACAATGAGCAGTTCTTC. Protein: CAISESRPSSTSSYNEQFF. V usage is TRBV10-3 and J usage is TRBJ2-1; D unresolved. Per germline, CDR1 ENHRY and CDR2 SYGVKD. The V end lost 0 bases, the J end lost 0 bases, and 18 bases lay between the germline ends. The CDR3 length is 19 residues.

The chain couples TRBV30 to TRBJ2-1; D not resolved. Germline V gene data show CDR1 as GTSNPN and CDR2 as SVGIG (reference sequence). Trimming removed 2 bases at V and 11 bases at J, with 7 bases between. The CDR3 runs to 10 residues. CDR3 protein: CAWSSTKQFF. CDR3 DNA sequence: TGTGCCTGGAGTTCGACGAAGCAGTTCTTC.

The CDR3 loop reads CASSPTGSEETQYF. Written as DNA, the CDR3 is TGCGCCAGCAGCCCCACTGGGTCGGAAGAGACCCAGTACTTC. V and J are TRBV5-1 and TRBJ2-5; D unclear. Germline CDR1 and CDR2: SGHRS and YFSETQ. Between the trimmed V and J ends, which lost 4 bases and 3 bases, there was a span of 13 bases. CDR3 size: 14 residues.

This sequence joins TRBV9 and TRBJ2-1, with 10 bases lining up with TRBD2. V shed 0 bases, J shed 6 bases, and the junction held 6 bases outside the gene matches. CDR1 SGDLS and CDR2 YYNGEE come from the germline V gene. The CDR3 totals 16 residues. The CDR3 bases are TGTGCCAGCAGCGTAGAAGCGGGGGGGGCCTTCAATGAGCAGTTCTTC. It specifies CASSVEAGGAFNEQFF.

The chain employs TRBV7-8 and TRBJ2-4; D uncertain. The J call is doubtful: the DNA matches TRBJ2-5 better. This CDR3 region has 15 residues. In germline, CDR1 is SGHVS, CDR2 FQNEAQ. CDR3 nucleotides: TGTGCCAGCAGCTTAGCGCAGGTGGTTCAAGAGACCCAGTACTTC. Encoded protein: CASSLAQVVQETQYF.